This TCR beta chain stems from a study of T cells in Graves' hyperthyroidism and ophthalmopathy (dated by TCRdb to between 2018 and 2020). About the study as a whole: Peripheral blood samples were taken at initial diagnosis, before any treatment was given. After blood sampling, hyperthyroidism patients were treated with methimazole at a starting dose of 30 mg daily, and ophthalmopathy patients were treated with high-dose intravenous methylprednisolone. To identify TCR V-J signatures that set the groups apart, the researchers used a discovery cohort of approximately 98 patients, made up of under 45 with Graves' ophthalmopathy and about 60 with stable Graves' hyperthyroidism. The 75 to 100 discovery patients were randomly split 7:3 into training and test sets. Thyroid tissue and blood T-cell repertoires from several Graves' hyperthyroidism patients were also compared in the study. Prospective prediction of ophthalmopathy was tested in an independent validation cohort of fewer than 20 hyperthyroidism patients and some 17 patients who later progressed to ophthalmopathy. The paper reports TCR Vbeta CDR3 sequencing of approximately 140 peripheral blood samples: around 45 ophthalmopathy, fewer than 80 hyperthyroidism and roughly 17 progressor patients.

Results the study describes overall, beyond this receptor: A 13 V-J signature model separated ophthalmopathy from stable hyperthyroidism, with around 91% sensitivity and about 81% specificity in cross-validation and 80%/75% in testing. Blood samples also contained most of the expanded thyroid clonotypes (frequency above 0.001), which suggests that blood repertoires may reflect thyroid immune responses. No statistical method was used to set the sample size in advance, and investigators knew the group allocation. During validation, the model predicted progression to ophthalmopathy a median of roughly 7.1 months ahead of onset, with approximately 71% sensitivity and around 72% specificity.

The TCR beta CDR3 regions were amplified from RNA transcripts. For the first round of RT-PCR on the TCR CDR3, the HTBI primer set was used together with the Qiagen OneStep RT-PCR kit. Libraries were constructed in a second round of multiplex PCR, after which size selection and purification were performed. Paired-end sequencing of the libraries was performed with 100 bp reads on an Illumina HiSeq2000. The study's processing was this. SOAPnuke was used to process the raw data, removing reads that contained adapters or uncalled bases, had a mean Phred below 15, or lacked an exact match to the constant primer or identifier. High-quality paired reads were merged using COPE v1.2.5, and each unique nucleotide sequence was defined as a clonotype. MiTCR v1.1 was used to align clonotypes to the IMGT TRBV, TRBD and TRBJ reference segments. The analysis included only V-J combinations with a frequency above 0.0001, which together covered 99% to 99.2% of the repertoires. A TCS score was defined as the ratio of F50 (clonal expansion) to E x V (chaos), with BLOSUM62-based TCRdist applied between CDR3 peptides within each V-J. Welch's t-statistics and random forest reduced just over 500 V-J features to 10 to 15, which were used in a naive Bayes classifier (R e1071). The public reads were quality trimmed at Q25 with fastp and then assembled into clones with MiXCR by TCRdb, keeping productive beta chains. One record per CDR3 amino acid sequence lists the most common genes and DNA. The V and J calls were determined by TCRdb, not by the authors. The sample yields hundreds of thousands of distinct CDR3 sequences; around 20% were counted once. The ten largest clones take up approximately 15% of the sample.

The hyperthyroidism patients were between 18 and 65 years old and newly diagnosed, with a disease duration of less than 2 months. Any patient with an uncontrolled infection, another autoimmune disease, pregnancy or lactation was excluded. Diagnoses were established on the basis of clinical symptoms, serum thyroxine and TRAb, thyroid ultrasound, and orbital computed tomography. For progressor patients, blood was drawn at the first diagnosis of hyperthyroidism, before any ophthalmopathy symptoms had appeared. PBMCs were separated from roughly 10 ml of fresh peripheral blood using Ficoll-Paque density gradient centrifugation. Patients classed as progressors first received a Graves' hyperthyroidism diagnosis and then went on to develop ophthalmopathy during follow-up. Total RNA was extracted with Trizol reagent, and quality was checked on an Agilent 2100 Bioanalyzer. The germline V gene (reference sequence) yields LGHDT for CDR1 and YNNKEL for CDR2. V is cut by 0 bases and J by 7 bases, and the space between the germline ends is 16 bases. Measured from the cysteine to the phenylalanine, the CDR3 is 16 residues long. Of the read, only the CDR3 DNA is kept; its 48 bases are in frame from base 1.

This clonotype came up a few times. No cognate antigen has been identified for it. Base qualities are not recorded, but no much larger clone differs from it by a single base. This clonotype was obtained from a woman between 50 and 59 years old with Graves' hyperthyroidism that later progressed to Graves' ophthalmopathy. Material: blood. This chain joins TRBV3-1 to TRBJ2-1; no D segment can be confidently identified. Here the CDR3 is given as CASSQDKLGLLNEQFF. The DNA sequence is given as TGTGCCAGCAGCCAAGATAAGCTAGGGCTTTTGAATGAGCAGTTCTTC.